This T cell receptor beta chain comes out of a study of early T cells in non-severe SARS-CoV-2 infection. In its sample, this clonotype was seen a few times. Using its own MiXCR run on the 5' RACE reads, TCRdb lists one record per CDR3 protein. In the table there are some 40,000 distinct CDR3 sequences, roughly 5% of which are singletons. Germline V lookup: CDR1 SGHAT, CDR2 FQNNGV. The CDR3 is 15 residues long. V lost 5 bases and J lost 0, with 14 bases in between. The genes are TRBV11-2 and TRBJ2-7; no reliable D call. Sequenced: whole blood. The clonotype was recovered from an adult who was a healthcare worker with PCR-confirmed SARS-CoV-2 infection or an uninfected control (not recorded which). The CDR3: CASSPPAMGSYEQYF. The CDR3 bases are TGTGCCAGCAGCCCACCCGCTATGGGCTCCTACGAGCAGTACTTC.